This passage covers 11 T cell receptor beta chains from one sample sequenced in a study of blood T cells in healthy people across ages (dated by TCRdb to between 2014 and 2017). Receptors were amplified or captured by 5' RACE. The sequencer listed for this sample is Illumina HiSeq 2500. A second about 7 to 11 cycle PCR used a sample-barcoded 5' primer and a J-beta primer mix. TCRdb reanalyzed the raw reads on its own, using fastp at Q25 for trimming and MiXCR for clone calling, and kept in-frame beta chains. Under each unique CDR3 protein, matching rows form one entry showing the most common genes and DNA. In this sample the table shows approximately 810,000 distinct CDR3 sequences, about 37% of which occur a single time. Of the sample, over 10% is held by the ten largest clones. Sequencing was carried out using blood. These receptors were obtained from a man between 18 and 35 years old in good health.

The chain combines TRBV18 with TRBJ2-1, with D perhaps TRBD1 (6 bases). Germline V gene data show CDR1 as KGHSH and CDR2 as LQKENI. Trimming shortened V by 4 bases and J by 11 bases, and 15 bases separated the two germline ends. The CDR3 contains 13 residues. CDR3 in DNA: TGTGCCAGCTCACGCTCCTCAGGGGAGAAGCAGTTCTTC. This sequence encodes CASSRSSGEKQFF.

Notes on this clonotype: A much larger clone differs by one base, so this may be a read error. This chain uses TRBV20-1 with TRBJ2-1; D gene unclear. The CDR3 runs to 13 residues. Germline lookup yields CDR1 DFQATT and CDR2 SNEGSKA (reference sequence). The CDR3 region is CSARDMTVDEPFF. In DNA, the CDR3 is TGCAGTGCTAGAGATATGACGGTGGATGAGCCGTTCTTC.

The genes are TRBV4-3 and TRBJ2-5; the D is unclear. This CDR3 is 15 amino acids long. Trimming removed 0 bases from V and 4 bases from J, with 12 bases in between. The germline CDR1 and CDR2 sequences are LGHNA and YSLEER. CDR3 nucleotides: TGCGCCAGCAGCCAAGAAGAGGAGTGGCTAGAGACCCAGTACTTC. As protein: CASSQEEEWLETQYF.

This clonotype was observed at least ten times. The rearrangement links TRBV9 to TRBJ2-1, with TRBD2 identical over 11 bases. V gave up 0 bases and J gave up 4 bases; unmatched junction bases: 6. The CDR3 length is 17 residues. Germline CDR1 and CDR2: SGDLS and YYNGEE. DNA of the CDR3: TGTGCCAGCAGCGTAGCTCCTAGCGGGGGGTCTTACAATGAGCAGTTCTTC. This encodes CASSVAPSGGSYNEQFF.

As regards this clonotype: Sequence at one end of the junction differs from germline and may be a read error. The chain couples TRBV5-5 to TRBJ1-5, with 8 bases identical to TRBD1. The CDR3 runs 16 residues. Germline V gives CDR1 SGHKS, CDR2 YYEKEE (reference sequence). In nucleotides, the CDR3 is TGTGCCGGCAGGCGGACAGGGCTTGATAGCAATCAGCCCCAGCATTTT. Its protein is CAGRRTGLDSNQPQHF.

Concerning this clonotype itself: One base away lies a much larger clone, so this may be a sequencing read error. The J gene is TRBJ1-5, the V gene TRBV6-5; D not certain. Germline CDR1 MNHEY, CDR2 SVGAGI. The CDR3 covers 13 residues. The CDR3 spells CVSSPNANQPQHF. The CDR3 DNA reads as TGTGTCAGCAGCCCAAACGCGAATCAGCCCCAGCATTTT.

The CDR3 loop reads CASTKARPYEQYF. The CDR3 DNA sequence: TGTGCCAGCACCAAGGCGAGACCCTACGAGCAGTACTTC. The chain couples TRBV27 to TRBJ2-7; unclear D gene. Germline V gene data show CDR1 as MNHEY and CDR2 as SMNVEV (reference sequence). The CDR3 totals 13 residues. V was shortened by 7 bases and J by 2 bases, with 12 bases between the two germline ends.

The rearrangement links TRBV5-6 to TRBJ1-2; unclear D gene. This CDR3 spans 14 amino acids. Looked up from germline, CDR1 is SGHDT and CDR2 is YYEEEE. Trimming removed 4 bases from V and 8 bases from J, with 18 bases in between. CDR3: CASSRQAGLGGYTF. The CDR3 DNA is TGTGCCAGCAGCCGACAAGCGGGCCTGGGGGGCTACACCTTC.

V usage is TRBV20-1 and J usage is TRBJ2-2; 14 bases agree with TRBD2. The germline V gene encodes CDR1 DFQATT and CDR2 SNEGSKA (reference sequence). There are 16 residues in the CDR3. V lost 6 bases to trimming and J lost 4 bases; unmatched junction nucleotides: 7. CDR3 in amino acids: CSARTSGGLGTGELFF. DNA for the CDR3: TGCAGTGCCCGGACTAGCGGGGGGTTAGGCACCGGGGAGCTGTTTTTT.

This clonotype appeared a few times. Possible read error: a much larger clone is one base away. The V call is TRBV29-1, the J call TRBJ2-7, with unresolved D. V dropped 7 bases and J dropped 6 bases, with 13 bases sitting between them. The germline V gene has CDR1 SQVTM and CDR2 ANQGSEA. The CDR3 runs to 11 residues. For the CDR3, the DNA is TGCAGCGCCCGCATAGGGCTCGAGCAGTACTTC. It translates to CSARIGLEQYF.

CDR3 region: CASSLDGGRYTEAFF. The CDR3 DNA sequence: TGCGCCAGCAGCTTGGATGGGGGGCGCTACACTGAAGCTTTCTTT. The chain carries TRBV5-1 and TRBJ1-1, with a weak D call TRBD1 (6 bases). This CDR3 region has 15 residues. The ends were cut back, 0 bases at V and 3 bases at J, with 12 bases in the middle. Germline CDR1 is SGHRS and CDR2 is YFSETQ.